This T cell receptor (beta chain) was sequenced for a study of cytomegalovirus exposure and HLA in healthy donors. General study results and limits: Per a prior analysis, the majority of TCR beta V segments were productive roughly 90% or roughly 30% of the time. According to reports, the classifier identified cytomegalovirus status with high specificity and sensitivity. Sequencing likely caused a cluster of highly shared sequence variants.

With 60 Vbeta and 13 Jbeta primers, the PCR was carried out. The authors' processing: A later analysis counted approximately 88 million unique TCR beta chains, about 10 million shared. Data came from immunoSEQ multiplex PCR; TCRdb stores just in-frame clones and leaves some out. D and trimming come from the DNA, and the V and J calls and clone size come from that table. The repertoire holds approximately 110,000 clones, with over 65% as singletons. With respect to this clone: Its target is not known.

CDR1 and CDR2 from the germline V gene are MDHEN and SYDVKM. The J segment lost 9 bases and the V segment lost 3 bases, leaving 8 bases of the junction unmatched. This CDR3 region has 15 residues. This sequence was found in a young woman in good health and CMV-seronegative. The specimen was PBMCs. V and J are TRBV28 and TRBJ1-5, with 10 nucleotides matching TRBD1. In DNA form, the CDR3 reads TGTGCCAGCAGTTTCCGGGACAGGGGCAGGTGGCCCCAGCATTTT. Translating gives CASSFRDRGRWPQHF.